Below, 32 T cell receptor beta chains from the same sample are listed, as sequenced in a study of CD8 T cells in ankylosing spondylitis. No antigen has been assigned to these receptors. TCRdb itself ran the 5' RACE reads through MiXCR, one entry per CDR3 protein. The table lists fewer than 550,000 distinct CDR3 sequences, less than 6% of them singletons. The study, taken as a whole, reports: What seemed typical of ankylosing spondylitis blood was a TCR beta motif built from 8 or 9 highly homologous variants.

Sequenced sample: blood, either unsorted or a sorted T cell fraction (not recorded which). These receptors came from a male donor with ankylosing spondylitis.

The chain employs TRBV20-1 and TRBJ2-3, with 9 bases identical to TRBD2. CDR3 size: 13 residues. Unmatched junction bases numbered 1, after V lost 3 bases and J lost 3 bases. The germline gives CDR1 DFQATT, CDR2 SNEGSKA (reference sequence). CDR3 DNA sequence: TGCAGTGCTAGTAGCGGGGGAACAGATACGCAGTATTTT. This sequence encodes CSASSGGTDTQYF.

This clonotype came up many times. This sequence joins TRBV2 and TRBJ2-3; D is unclear. The ends were cut back, 7 bases at V and 1 base at J, with 9 bases in the middle. Germline lookup yields CDR1 SNHLY and CDR2 FYNNEI. The CDR3 runs to 13 residues. The CDR3 sequence: CASMTEGTDTQYF. The CDR3 coding sequence is TGTGCCAGCATGACTGAGGGCACAGATACGCAGTATTTT.

Many counts were recorded for this clonotype. The CDR3: CSARDGGGQLVKNIQYF. The DNA of the CDR3 is TGCAGTGCTAGAGATGGGGGGGGACAGTTGGTCAAAAACATTCAGTACTTC. This rearrangement joins TRBV20-1 to TRBJ2-4; the D call may be TRBD1 or TRBD2 (7 bases each). Looked up from germline, CDR1 is DFQATT and CDR2 is SNEGSKA (reference sequence). V dropped 0 bases and J dropped 3 bases, with 18 bases sitting between them. This CDR3 is built from 17 residues.

This clonotype has ten or more counts. The J gene is TRBJ1-6, the V gene TRBV7-2; possible D gene TRBD1, 6 bases. The CDR3 loop spans 15 amino acids. CDR1 is SGHTA and CDR2 is FQGNSA in the germline V gene. Trimming pared 5 bases from V and 10 bases from J, leaving 18 bases between. CDR3 DNA: TGTGCCAGCAGCCCCTCCGCGGGGGCCGGGTCACCCCTCCACTTT. This gives the protein CASSPSAGAGSPLHF.

This clonotype was counted at least ten times. V gene TRBV5-1 combines with J gene TRBJ1-2; D gene unclear. The CDR3 length is 13 residues. The V gene's germline CDR1 is SGHRS and CDR2 YFSETQ. Trimming pared 4 bases from V and 9 bases from J, leaving 16 bases between. The CDR3 nucleotides read TGCGCCAGCAGCCCCCGCGTGGAGGAAAGCTACACCTTC. Its translation is CASSPRVEESYTF.

This clonotype occurred many times. The V gene is TRBV12-3 or TRBV12-4, the J gene TRBJ1-5; D unclear. The CDR3 loop spans 13 amino acids. Deletions cut 6 bases from V and 6 bases from J, with 12 bases between. CDR3 in amino acids: CASSRQRSQPQHF. Here the CDR3 DNA reads TGTGCCAGCAGCCGGCAACGTTCTCAGCCCCAGCATTTT.

This clonotype appeared many times. V and J are TRBV5-1 and TRBJ1-1, with a possible D match to TRBD1 (5 bases). The CDR3 contains 15 residues. The germline V gene has CDR1 SGHRS and CDR2 YFSETQ. The V end lost 2 bases, the J end lost 1 base, and 12 bases lay between the germline ends. CDR3 coding DNA: TGCGCCAGCAGCTTTGGGGGATTCGGGAACACTGAAGCTTTCTTT. Protein sequence: CASSFGGFGNTEAFF.

This clonotype appeared a few times. The J gene is TRBJ2-5, the V gene TRBV3-1; no definite D call. The V end was cut by 4 bases, the J end by 5 bases, with 11 bases between. CDR1 and CDR2 (germline): LGHDT, YNNKEL (reference sequence). The CDR3 sequence is 13 residues long. The CDR3 DNA is TGTGCCAGCAGCCGTCCGGCCCCGGAGACCCAGTACTTC. It encodes CASSRPAPETQYF.

The sample holds many counts of this clonotype. V gene TRBV28 combines with J gene TRBJ1-2; 9 bases fit TRBD1. The V and J ends lost 4 bases and 8 bases, in that order; junction bases with no gene match: 14. Germline-derived CDR1 and CDR2 are MDHEN and SYDVKM. The CDR3 length is 16 residues. The CDR3 reads CASSSTHTTGTGGYTF. The CDR3 DNA sequence: TGTGCCAGCAGTTCCACTCACACAACAGGGACAGGGGGCTACACCTTC.

This clonotype was detected many times. The genes are TRBV29-1 and TRBJ1-2; D call uncertain. The germline V gene encodes CDR1 SQVTM and CDR2 ANQGSEA. Trimming cost V 2 bases and J 6 bases, with 16 bases left between them. The CDR3 covers 14 residues. This CDR3 reads CSVEKVLAPDGYTF. CDR3 nucleotide sequence: TGCAGCGTTGAAAAAGTTCTCGCCCCCGATGGCTACACCTTC.

This clonotype has ten or more counts. The rearrangement joins TRBV7-2 to TRBJ1-2, with D perhaps TRBD1 (5 bases). The CDR3 is made up of 15 amino acids. The V end lost 1 base, the J end lost 4 bases, and 13 bases lay between the germline ends. The germline gives CDR1 SGHTA, CDR2 FQGNSA. The DNA of the CDR3 is TGTGCCAGCAGCTTAGGGGGCCGAGCGTCCTATGGCTACACCTTC. This sequence encodes CASSLGGRASYGYTF.

Ten or more counts support this clonotype. V and J are TRBV7-2 and TRBJ2-7; possible D gene TRBD2, 5 bases. The V end was cut by 4 bases, the J end by 7 bases, with 17 bases between. Germline V gene sequence: CDR1 SGHTA, CDR2 FQGNSA. The CDR3 is 14 residues long. The CDR3 is CASSSQRFSGEQYF. DNA of the CDR3: TGTGCCAGCAGCTCTCAACGGTTCAGCGGTGAGCAGTACTTC.

This clonotype has ten or more counts. The chain combines TRBV15 with TRBJ2-2; 13 bases map to TRBD2. The germline gives CDR1 LNHNV, CDR2 YYDKDF (reference sequence). The CDR3 totals 17 residues. The J segment lost 5 bases and the V segment lost 1 base, leaving 4 bases of the junction unmatched. CDR3 bases: TGTGCCACCAGCAGAGGGACTAGCGGGGGTAGGACCGGGGAGCTGTTTTTT. This translates into CATSRGTSGGRTGELFF.

CDR3 DNA: TGTGCCAGCACCCCGAGATCGACGTCTGAAGCTTTCTTT. Its protein is CASTPRSTSEAFF. The chain couples TRBV2 to TRBJ1-1; unclear D gene. Between the trimmed V and J ends, which lost 7 bases and 6 bases, there was a span of 15 bases. CDR3 length: 13 amino acids. Germline V gene lookup returns CDR1 SNHLY and CDR2 FYNNEI.

This rearrangement joins TRBV20-1 to TRBJ2-7; D gene unclear. The CDR3 length is 19 residues. V was cut by 0 bases and J by 2 bases, with 26 bases left in between. Germline V gene data show CDR1 as DFQATT and CDR2 as SNEGSKA (reference sequence). The CDR3 here is CSARDPAANRTGLPYEQYF. The CDR3 DNA reads as TGCAGTGCTAGAGATCCCGCCGCTAACCGCACCGGGCTACCCTACGAGCAGTACTTC.

This clonotype was seen ten or more times. The chain is built from TRBV5-1 and TRBJ1-5; TRBD1 is a possible D gene (6 bases). This CDR3 is built from 14 residues. The V end was cut by 0 bases, the J end by 7 bases, with 11 bases between. CDR1 SGHRS and CDR2 YFSETQ come from the germline V gene. CDR3 sequence reads: CASSLAGDGQPQHF. The CDR3 DNA sequence: TGCGCCAGCAGCTTGGCAGGGGACGGGCAGCCCCAGCATTTT.

This clonotype has a count of ten or more. V usage is TRBV6-1 and J usage is TRBJ1-1, with no clear D. CDR3 length: 14 residues. V was trimmed by 5 bases and J by 0 bases, leaving 10 bases between them. Germline CDR1 reads MNHNS; CDR2 reads SASEGT. Here the CDR3 DNA reads TGTGCCAGCAGTCATGGACGGATGAACACTGAAGCTTTCTTT. Protein sequence: CASSHGRMNTEAFF.

The sample holds many counts of this clonotype. The chain is built from TRBV7-2 and TRBJ1-1; TRBD1 matches 10 bases. J gave up 2 bases and V 5 bases, and 8 bases lay outside the gene matches. Germline V CDR1 and CDR2: SGHTA, FQGNSA. CDR3 size: 16 residues. CDR3 region: CASSLDRGRVNTEAFF. The DNA for the CDR3 is TGTGCCAGCAGCCTAGACAGGGGGCGGGTAAACACTGAAGCTTTCTTT.

The V gene is TRBV4-3, the J gene TRBJ2-1; D not certain. The CDR3 consists of 15 residues. Germline V CDR1 and CDR2: LGHNA, YSLEER. V was clipped by 1 base and J by 4 bases, with 11 bases between them. The CDR3 is CASSQGSWQYNEQFF. CDR3 DNA: TGCGCCAGCAGCCAAGGATCGTGGCAGTACAATGAGCAGTTCTTC.

The sample holds many counts of this clonotype. The chain employs TRBV5-5 and TRBJ2-5; D ambiguous. With 2 bases removed from V and 4 bases from J, the gap between germline ends came to 12 bases. The CDR3 is 14 amino acids. Germline CDR1 is SGHKS and CDR2 is YYEKEE (reference sequence). DNA for the CDR3: TGTGCCAGCAGCTTCATATTTCCTCGAGAGACCCAGTACTTC. Translating gives CASSFIFPRETQYF. Complete variable domain (other parts from reference TRBV5-5 and TRBJ2-5): DAGVTQSPTHLIKTRGQQVTLRCSPISGHKSVSWYQQVLGQGPQFIFQYYEKEERGRGNFPDRFSARQFPNYSSELNVNALLLGDSALYLCASSFIFPRETQYFGPGTRLLVL.

This clonotype was seen repeatedly, ten times or more. This chain joins TRBV12-3 or TRBV12-4 and TRBJ2-1, with D maybe TRBD2 (6 bases). The V end was cut by 8 bases, the J end by 9 bases, with 11 bases between. CDR3 length: 11 amino acids. CDR3 in DNA: TGTGCCAGCGTGGGGCGGGGTGAGCAGTTCTTC. As protein: CASVGRGEQFF.

This clonotype has a handful of counts. The J gene is TRBJ2-5, the V gene TRBV29-1; D remains unclear. The CDR3 is made up of 12 amino acids. The germline CDR1 and CDR2 sequences are SQVTM and ANQGSEA. Between the trimmed V and J ends, which lost 7 bases and 0 bases, there was a span of 9 bases. The CDR3 DNA follows: TGCAGCGGGGCCTTGTACCAAGAGACCCAGTACTTC. Its protein is CSGALYQETQYF.

The gene calls are TRBV20-1 and TRBJ2-3; D is unclear. The V and J ends lost 5 bases and 2 bases respectively, with 23 bases between them. The CDR3 runs to 17 residues. Germline V lookup: CDR1 DFQATT, CDR2 SNEGSKA (reference sequence). CDR3 nucleotides: TGCAGTGCTCATAGGCCTGGGCCCACTCCTCTCACAGATACGCAGTATTTT. Its protein is CSAHRPGPTPLTDTQYF.

V gene TRBV20-1 combines with J gene TRBJ2-1; D is uncertain. The CDR3 contains 11 residues. Germline V gives CDR1 DFQATT, CDR2 SNEGSKA (reference sequence). Trimming stripped 4 bases from V and 9 bases from J, with 10 bases between. CDR3 region: CSATRTSEQFF. The CDR3 nucleotides are TGCAGTGCTACAAGGACCTCTGAGCAGTTCTTC.

This clonotype was seen at least ten times. V is TRBV29-1 and J is TRBJ2-3, with TRBD1 as a possible D gene (6 bases). From germline, CDR1 is SQVTM and CDR2 ANQGSEA. The CDR3 spans 15 residues. Trimming shortened V by 5 bases and J by 2 bases, and 17 bases separated the two germline ends. The CDR3 DNA reads as TGCAGCGTTCCGAGTAGGGGGATTTTCACAGATACGCAGTATTTT. Encoded protein: CSVPSRGIFTDTQYF.

A few counts support this clonotype. The chain has TRBV5-1 and TRBJ2-1; the D gene is possibly TRBD1 (6 bases). The ends were cut back, 2 bases at V and 12 bases at J, with 30 bases in the middle. The CDR3 runs to 18 residues. Germline V gene sequence: CDR1 SGHRS, CDR2 YFSETQ. The CDR3 region is CASSLPSRPGQGPGVQFF. CDR3 nucleotides: TGCGCCAGCAGCTTACCATCCAGGCCGGGACAAGGCCCCGGTGTGCAGTTCTTC. Together with reference TRBV5-1 and TRBJ2-1, the CDR3 gives the full variable domain: KAGVTQTPRYLIKTRGQQVTLSCSPISGHRSVSWYQQTPGQGLQFLFEYFSETQRNKGNFPGRFSGRQFSNSRSEMNVSTLELGDSALYLCASSLPSRPGQGPGVQFFGPGTRLTVL.

This clonotype has ten or more counts. One junction end disagrees with the germline gene, perhaps due to a read error. The chain has TRBV20-1 and TRBJ2-1; tentative D call: TRBD2 (5 bases). The length of the CDR3 is 14 residues. The germline CDR1 and CDR2 sequences are DFQATT and SNEGSKA (reference sequence). CDR3 sequence (DNA): TGCAGTGCTAGAGATTTGAGGGCCTACGATGAGCAGTTCTTC. This sequence encodes CSARDLRAYDEQFF.

This clonotype was seen ten or more times. The rearrangement uses TRBV20-1 and TRBJ2-1, with a possible D match to TRBD2 (6 bases). Germline-derived CDR1 and CDR2 are DFQATT and SNEGSKA (reference sequence). The CDR3 consists of 16 residues. Trimming left V 0 bases short and J 1 base short, with 13 bases between. CDR3 sequence: CSARDDSAGSYNEQFF. CDR3 in DNA: TGCAGTGCTAGAGATGATTCGGCGGGGTCCTACAATGAGCAGTTCTTC.

The chain carries TRBV6-1 and TRBJ2-1; 7 nucleotides match TRBD2. CDR3 length equals 17 residues. Germline values: CDR1 MNHNS, CDR2 SASEGT. The V segment lost 0 bases and the J segment 6 bases; nucleotides outside the gene matches: 11. The CDR3 sequence: CASSEAPPPAGVNEQFF. The CDR3 DNA sequence: TGTGCCAGCAGTGAAGCCCCGCCGCCTGCGGGAGTCAATGAGCAGTTCTTC.

This clonotype showed up many times. The chain is built from TRBV12-3 or TRBV12-4 and TRBJ1-2, with 7 bases fitting TRBD1. CDR3 size: 14 residues. With V trimmed by 6 bases and J by 8 bases, 12 bases remained unmatched. In DNA form, the CDR3 reads TGTGCCAGCAGACCCGGGGAGGGGGCGCCCGGCTACACCTTC. Protein sequence: CASRPGEGAPGYTF.

As for this clonotype: The junction does not match germline at one end; this may be a read error. The gene calls are TRBV6-6 and TRBJ1-1; tentative D call: TRBD1 (5 bases). CDR3 length equals 12 residues. Germline CDR1 is MNHNY and CDR2 is SVGAGI (reference sequence). DNA for the CDR3: TGTGCCAGCAGCCTCAGGGAAACTGAAGCTTTATTT. Protein sequence: CASSLRETEALF.

This clonotype came up many times. The chain has TRBV20-1 and TRBJ2-7; the D is unclear. In germline, CDR1 is DFQATT, CDR2 SNEGSKA (reference sequence). CDR3 length: 11 amino acids. V dropped 1 base and J dropped 4 bases, with 5 bases sitting between them. DNA for the CDR3: TGCAGTGCTAGAGTCACATACGAGCAGTACTTC. Translated: CSARVTYEQYF.